This T cell receptor beta chain was captured in a study of cytomegalovirus exposure and HLA in healthy donors. Study context: A preliminary data release comprised 80 million to 95 million unique TCRs obtained from HLA-typed donors. Study observations and caveats: Later analysis identified about 18,000 TCR beta sequences associated with HLA alleles, using a false discovery rate threshold of 0.05.

Comment on this clone: Its antigen is unidentified.

The CDR3 contains 21 residues. V shed 6 bases, J shed 0 bases, and the junction held 21 bases outside the gene matches. Per the germline V gene, CDR1 is MDHEN and CDR2 is SYDVKM. With 60 Vbeta and 13 Jbeta primers, the PCR was carried out. Sequencing was performed with immunoSEQ multiplex PCR; in TCRdb, only in-frame clones are kept and a portion is missing. Of about 77,000 clones listed, about 78% were seen once; the top ten hold around 1.5%. The specimen was PBMCs. V is TRBV28 and J is TRBJ2-1; 9 nucleotides agree with TRBD1. The receptor was derived from a man aged 35 to 55 in good health and CMV-seronegative. The CDR3 protein is CASSQTWTGDLRYSSYNEQFF. In DNA form, the CDR3 reads TGTGCCAGCAGCCAAACCTGGACAGGGGACCTCCGTTATAGCTCCTACAATGAGCAGTTCTTC.